The next 27 T cell receptor beta chains were all read from a single sample in a study of T cells after yellow fever vaccination. One entry per CDR3 protein results from TCRdb running MiXCR on the 5' RACE reads. Among roughly 520,000 distinct CDR3 sequences listed, about a fifth were seen once. The sequences come from PBMCs, collected about 20 days after the first yellow fever vaccination. The receptors derive from a man between 18 and 35 years old who received the YFV17D yellow fever vaccine.

This sequence joins TRBV2 and TRBJ1-3; D is unclear. Germline assignment: CDR1 SNHLY and CDR2 FYNNEI. The V and J ends lost 4 bases and 8 bases respectively, with 9 bases between them. The CDR3 extends over 12 amino acids. CDR3 in DNA: TGTGCCAGCAGTGCCTCTGTGGACACCATATATTTT. Translation: CASSASVDTIYF. Full variable domain (outside the CDR3, taken from reference TRBV2 and TRBJ1-3): EPEVTQTPSHQVTQMGQEVILRCVPISNHLYFYWYRQILGQKVEFLVSFYNNEISEKSEIFDDQFSVERPDGSNFTLKIRSTKLEDSAMYFCASSASVDTIYFGEGSWLTVV.

The chain links TRBV28 to TRBJ2-5; 8 positions match TRBD1. Germline V CDR1 and CDR2: MDHEN, SYDVKM. This CDR3 is built from 15 residues. V was clipped by 4 bases and J by 3 bases; unmatched bases: 7. CDR3 residues: CASSYGQGREETQYF. In DNA, the CDR3 is TGTGCCAGCAGTTACGGACAGGGCAGGGAAGAGACCCAGTACTTC.

The V gene is TRBV6-1, the J gene TRBJ1-2, with D unresolved. CDR1 MNHNS and CDR2 SASEGT come from the germline V gene. The germline V and J ends were trimmed by 3 bases and 0 bases, with 11 bases remaining between them. This CDR3 has 15 amino acids. As DNA, the CDR3 is TGTGCCAGCAGTGATAATGGGCCCCCTAACTATGGCTACACCTTC. This codes for CASSDNGPPNYGYTF.

The CDR3 protein is CAIRDNLGTEAFF. CDR3 DNA: TGTGCCATCAGGGACAACCTCGGCACTGAAGCTTTCTTT. The chain is built from TRBV10-3 and TRBJ1-1; possibly TRBD1 for D (5 bases). The CDR3 runs to 13 residues. CDR1 ENHRY and CDR2 SYGVKD come from the germline V gene. V lost 6 bases and J lost 4, with 12 bases in between.

This clonotype was picked up a small number of times. This chain links TRBV5-4 with TRBJ2-1, with TRBD2 matching over 13 bases. Germline loops: CDR1 SGHNT, CDR2 YYREEE (reference sequence). V shed 4 bases and J 8 bases; nucleotides not matched to a gene: 6. The CDR3 contains 15 residues. Here the CDR3 reads CASSLTSGGADEQFF. The DNA of the CDR3 is TGTGCCAGCAGCCTTACTAGCGGGGGGGCAGATGAGCAGTTCTTC.

The V call is TRBV7-7, the J call TRBJ2-5; D is possibly TRBD1 (6 bases). CDR3 size: 13 residues. The V gene's germline CDR1 is SSHAT and CDR2 FNYEAQ (reference sequence). V lost 5 bases, J lost 5 bases, and 12 bases lay in between. CDR3: CASSRARGETQYF. The CDR3 region has the DNA TGTGCCAGCAGCCGGGCGAGGGGGGAGACCCAGTACTTC. The entire variable domain, with the rest obtained from reference TRBV7-7 and TRBJ2-5, is as follows: GAGVSQSPRYKVTKRGQDVTLRCDPISSHATLYWYQQALGQGPEFLTYFNYEAQPDKSGLPSDRFSAERPEGSISTLTIQRTEQRDSAMYRCASSRARGETQYFGPGTRLLVL.

This clonotype was recorded a few times. The chain couples TRBV6-2 or TRBV6-3 to TRBJ2-1, with 10 bases matching TRBD2. The CDR3 consists of 15 residues. Germline V gives CDR1 MNHEY, CDR2 SVGEGT. V was pared by 0 bases and J by 7 bases, with 3 bases of the junction left unmatched. The CDR3 sequence: CASSYSQRGGNEQFF. In DNA form, the CDR3 reads TGTGCCAGCAGTTACTCCCAGCGGGGGGGAAATGAGCAGTTCTTC.

This rearrangement joins TRBV24-1 to TRBJ2-3; no definite D call. This CDR3 has 14 amino acids. In germline, CDR1 is KGHDR, CDR2 SFDVKD. V was pared by 2 bases and J by 2 bases, with 7 bases between. CDR3 coding DNA: TGTGCCACCAGTGATTGGTCTAACACAGATACGCAGTATTTT. Its protein is CATSDWSNTDTQYF.

This clonotype showed up just a few times. V and J are TRBV15 and TRBJ1-2; a possible D gene is TRBD1 (6 bases). CDR1 is LNHNV, CDR2 YYDKDF, per germline (reference sequence). CDR3 length: 15 amino acids. Deletions cut 0 bases from V and 4 bases from J, with 12 bases between. CDR3 residues: CATSRDEGGSYGYTF. The CDR3 bases are TGTGCCACCAGCAGAGATGAGGGGGGGTCCTATGGCTACACCTTC.

This chain uses TRBV12-3 or TRBV12-4 with TRBJ1-2; D gene unclear. V lost 5 bases and J 8 bases, leaving 12 bases between the germline ends. CDR3 length: 12 residues. CDR3 residues: CASSPPVGGYTF. CDR3 coding DNA: TGTGCCAGCAGTCCGCCCGTGGGGGGCTACACCTTC.

Many counts were recorded for this clonotype. The chain carries TRBV12-3 or TRBV12-4 and TRBJ2-5; 9 bases line up with TRBD1. V was pared by 5 bases and J by 5 bases, with 6 bases of the junction left unmatched. This CDR3 comprises 14 residues. CDR3 protein: CASSPQGARETQYF. CDR3 coding DNA: TGTGCCAGCAGTCCACAGGGGGCGCGGGAGACCCAGTACTTC.

The chain recombines TRBV20-1 with TRBJ1-1; possible D gene TRBD1, 5 bases. The CDR3 extends over 11 amino acids. Trimming left V 6 bases short and J 7 bases short, with 12 bases between. Germline values: CDR1 DFQATT, CDR2 SNEGSKA (reference sequence). The CDR3 bases are TGCAGTGCCGGGGGGAAGGGTGAAGCTTTCTTT. Protein product: CSAGGKGEAFF.

The chain uses TRBV25-1 and TRBJ1-4; D unresolved. This CDR3 has 16 amino acids. Germline CDR1 reads MGHDK; CDR2 reads SYGVNS. V lost 2 bases, J lost 2 bases, and 12 bases lay in between. CDR3 sequence: CASSEGFKLTNEKLFF. The CDR3 DNA reads TGTGCCAGCAGTGAAGGCTTCAAATTGACTAATGAAAAACTGTTTTTT. The full variable domain, its missing parts supplied by reference TRBV25-1 and TRBJ1-4, is EADIYQTPRYLVIGTGKKITLECSQTMGHDKMYWYQQDPGMELHLIHYSYGVNSTEKGDLSSESTVSRIRTEHFPLTLESARPSHTSQYLCASSEGFKLTNEKLFFGSGTQLSVL.

The genes are TRBV24-1 and TRBJ2-5; D may be TRBD1 or TRBD2 (5 bases each). Trimming cost V 3 bases and J 2 bases, with 18 bases left between them. The CDR3 has 17 residues. Germline V CDR1 and CDR2: KGHDR, SFDVKD. DNA for the CDR3: TGTGCCACCAGTGATCCCCATGGGGGTCAACTTCAAGAGACCCAGTACTTC. It yields the protein CATSDPHGGQLQETQYF.

This chain links TRBV7-2 with TRBJ2-6; D unresolved. CDR1 SGHTA and CDR2 FQGNSA come from the germline V gene. The CDR3 is 14 amino acids. V lost 4 bases to trimming and J lost 0 bases, with 4 bases between them. The CDR3 DNA follows: TGTGCCAGCAGCTCCTTCTCTGGGGCCAACGTCCTGACTTTC. Translation gives CASSSFSGANVLTF.

This rearrangement joins TRBV13 to TRBJ1-2; D is perhaps TRBD1 (5 bases). CDR1 is PRHDT and CDR2 is FYEKMQ in the germline V gene (reference sequence). The CDR3 consists of 15 residues. Trimming took off 2 bases at V and 5 bases at J, with 15 bases between the two ends. CDR3 amino acids: CASSLQAGSLYGYTF. CDR3 coding DNA: TGTGCCAGCAGCTTACAGGCAGGGAGCCTATATGGCTACACCTTC. The full variable domain, in which reference TRBV13 and TRBJ1-2 provide the parts outside the CDR3, is AAGVIQSPRHLIKEKRETATLKCYPIPRHDTVYWYQQGPGQDPQFLISFYEKMQSDKGSIPDRFSAQQFSDYHSELNMSSLELGDSALYFCASSLQAGSLYGYTFGSGTRLTVV.

The chain couples TRBV28 to TRBJ2-7, with TRBD2 as a possible D gene (6 bases). Trimming removed 7 bases at V and 7 bases at J, with 20 bases between. The germline CDR1 and CDR2 sequences are MDHEN and SYDVKM. This CDR3 is 14 amino acids long. CDR3 in amino acids: CASTEGGGRREQYV. CDR3 coding DNA: TGTGCCAGCACCGAAGGTGGAGGGAGGAGGGAGCAGTACGTC.

This clonotype was counted only a few times. The chain combines TRBV24-1 with TRBJ2-5; 7 positions match TRBD1. With 3 bases clipped from V and 3 bases from J, the junction kept 9 bases outside the gene matches. The germline V gene encodes CDR1 KGHDR and CDR2 SFDVKD. The CDR3 contains 16 residues. The chain's CDR3 is CATSDHWPGQKETQYF. The CDR3 DNA sequence: TGTGCCACCAGTGATCATTGGCCGGGACAGAAAGAGACCCAGTACTTC.

This clonotype was seen more than once but under ten times. V is TRBV20-1 and J is TRBJ1-2, with D possibly matching TRBD1 (6 bases). Trimming cost V 6 bases and J 6 bases, with 8 bases left between them. From germline, CDR1 is DFQATT and CDR2 SNEGSKA (reference sequence). This CDR3 spans 10 amino acids. This CDR3 reads CSARQDGYTF. CDR3 in DNA: TGCAGTGCAAGACAGGATGGCTACACCTTC.

This rearrangement joins TRBV6-2 or TRBV6-3 to TRBJ2-6; D is unclear. The V end lost 3 bases, the J end lost 0 bases, and 9 bases lay between the germline ends. CDR1 and CDR2 from the germline V gene are MNHEY and SVGEGT. The CDR3 totals 16 residues. The CDR3 loop is CASSYGVSSGANVLTF. The CDR3 region has the DNA TGTGCCAGCAGTTATGGGGTGAGCTCTGGGGCCAACGTCCTGACTTTC.

The chain joins TRBV5-1 to TRBJ2-5; a weak D match, TRBD1 (6 bases). CDR1 is SGHRS, CDR2 YFSETQ, per germline. CDR3 length: 14 amino acids. Trimming cost V 0 bases and J 3 bases, with 9 bases left between them. The CDR3 DNA follows: TGCGCCAGCAGCTTGGCCGCAGGGGAAGAGACCCAGTACTTC. Amino acids: CASSLAAGEETQYF.

This clonotype was observed a few times. The chain links TRBV18 to TRBJ2-3, with D tentatively TRBD1 or TRBD2 (5 bases each). V lost 3 bases, J lost 0 bases, and 16 bases lay in between. Germline CDR1 is KGHSH and CDR2 is LQKENI. The CDR3 has 17 amino acids. The CDR3 DNA reads as TGTGCCAGCTCACCGAACCTTGGGACGTCTAGCACAGATACGCAGTATTTT. Its translation is CASSPNLGTSSTDTQYF.

This clonotype was seen only a few times. The chain is built from TRBV7-9 and TRBJ2-3, with 7 bases matching TRBD1. With 3 bases clipped from V and 7 bases from J, the junction kept 4 bases outside the gene matches. This CDR3 has 13 residues. Germline values: CDR1 SEHNR, CDR2 FQNEAQ (reference sequence). In DNA, the CDR3 is TGTGCCAGCAGCTTTTTGGGACAGCATACGCAGTATTTT. This gives the protein CASSFLGQHTQYF.

Concerning this clonotype: The junction shows a germline mismatch at one end, possibly a read error. V usage is TRBV5-1 and J usage is TRBJ2-2, with TRBD2 as a possible D gene (5 bases). CDR3 length equals 16 residues. The germline V gene encodes CDR1 SGHRS and CDR2 YFSETQ. The CDR3 sequence is CASSLGKRVNTGELLF. The CDR3 region has the DNA TGCGCCAGCAGCTTGGGCAAAAGGGTAAACACCGGGGAGCTGCTTTTT.

This clonotype appeared a few times. The chain is built from TRBV29-1 and TRBJ2-3, with 10 bases identical to TRBD1. CDR1 and CDR2 from the germline V gene are SQVTM and ANQGSEA. The CDR3 covers 15 residues. V lost 5 bases, J lost 3 bases, and 8 bases stayed unmatched. The CDR3 DNA sequence: TGCAGCGTTAATATTGGGGGACAGGGGACAGATACGCAGTATTTT. Its protein product is CSVNIGGQGTDTQYF.

This chain joins TRBV14 and TRBJ2-7; D gene unclear. This CDR3 has 13 residues. Germline loops: CDR1 SGHDN, CDR2 FVKESK. V was trimmed by 1 base and J by 6 bases, leaving 10 bases between them. The chain's CDR3 is CASSQGLGGEQYF. DNA of the CDR3: TGTGCCAGCAGCCAAGGCTTGGGCGGCGAGCAGTACTTC.

This clonotype was observed a handful of times. The gene calls are TRBV18 and TRBJ1-4; weak D call: TRBD1 (6 bases). The CDR3 has 15 amino acids. Germline CDR1 is KGHSH and CDR2 is LQKENI. V shed 0 bases and J shed 7 bases, with 12 bases lying between them. The CDR3 DNA sequence: TGTGCCAGCTCACCACCGGCCAGGGGTGTTGAAAAACTGTTTTTT. Protein sequence: CASSPPARGVEKLFF.